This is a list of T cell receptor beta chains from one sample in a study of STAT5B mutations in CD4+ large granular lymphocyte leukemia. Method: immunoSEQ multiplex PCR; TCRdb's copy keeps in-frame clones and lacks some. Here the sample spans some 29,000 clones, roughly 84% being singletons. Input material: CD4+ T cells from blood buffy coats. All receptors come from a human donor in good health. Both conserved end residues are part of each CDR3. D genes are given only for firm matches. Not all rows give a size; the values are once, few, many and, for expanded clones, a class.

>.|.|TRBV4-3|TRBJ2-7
CASSQDRRGSFKQYF
TGCGCCAGCAGCCAAGATCGGAGGGGGTCATTCAAGCAGTACTTC
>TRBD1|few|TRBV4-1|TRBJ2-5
CASSQTGAEETQYF
TGCGCCAGCAGCCAGACAGGGGCTGAGGAGACCCAGTACTTC
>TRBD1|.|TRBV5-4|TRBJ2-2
CASRTGNPPNTGELFF
TGTGCCAGCAGGACAGGGAACCCTCCGAACACCGGGGAGCTGTTTTTT
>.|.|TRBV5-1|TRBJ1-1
CASSRDLLVNTEAFF
TGCGCCAGCAGCCGGGACCTCCTGGTGAACACTGAAGCTTTCTTT
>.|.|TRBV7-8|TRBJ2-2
CASSLRGYTGELFF
TGTGCCAGCAGCTTACGGGGGTATACCGGGGAGCTGTTTTTT
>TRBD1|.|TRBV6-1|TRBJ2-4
CASSERGDRTILAKNIQYF
TGTGCCAGCAGTGAACGTGGGGACAGAACTATTCTAGCCAAAAACATTCAGTACTTC
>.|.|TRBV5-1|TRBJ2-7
CASSLAGRDYEQYF
TGCGCCAGCAGCTTGGCAGGGCGGGACTACGAGCAGTACTTC
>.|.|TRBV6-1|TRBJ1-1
CASIMGSLGPTEAFF
TGTGCCAGCATTATGGGGTCTTTAGGCCCGACTGAAGCTTTCTTT
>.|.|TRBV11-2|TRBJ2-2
CASGGQSNTGELFF
TGTGCCAGCGGTGGTCAGTCGAACACCGGGGAGCTGTTTTTT
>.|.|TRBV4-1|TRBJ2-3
CASTQDSRPDTQYF
TGCGCCAGCACCCAGGACAGCAGACCAGATACGCAGTATTTT
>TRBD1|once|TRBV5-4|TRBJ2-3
CASMHRGGTDTQYF
TGTGCCTCCATGCACAGGGGGGGCACAGATACGCAGTATTTT
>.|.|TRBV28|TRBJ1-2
CASTPLVRGNGYTF
TGTGCCAGCACCCCGTTGGTAAGGGGCAATGGCTACACCTTC
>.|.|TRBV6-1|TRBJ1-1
CASSVLRGDTEAFF
TGTGCCAGCAGTGTCTTGCGCGGGGACACTGAAGCTTTCTTT
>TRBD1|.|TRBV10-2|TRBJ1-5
CASSEPGTGKQPQHF
TGCGCCAGCAGTGAACCCGGGACAGGGAAACAGCCCCAGCATTTT
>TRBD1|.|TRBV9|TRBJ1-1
CASSSRQGAQTEAFF
TGTGCCAGCAGCTCGCGACAGGGGGCGCAGACTGAAGCCTTCTTT
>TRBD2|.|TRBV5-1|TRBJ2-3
CASSPGTSGGSDTQYF
TGCGCCAGCAGCCCGGGTACTAGCGGGGGTTCAGATACGCAGTATTTT
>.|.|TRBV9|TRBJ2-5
CASSLRDALQETQYF
TGTGCCAGCAGCCTTCGTGACGCCCTACAAGAGACCCAGTACTTC
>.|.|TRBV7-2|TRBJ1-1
CASSLAYSRVAEAFF
TGTGCCAGCAGCTTAGCGTATTCAAGGGTTGCTGAAGCTTTCTTT
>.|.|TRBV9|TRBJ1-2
CASSEMDGSYGYTF
TGTGCCAGCAGCGAAATGGACGGGAGCTATGGCTACACCTTC
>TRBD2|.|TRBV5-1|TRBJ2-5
CASSQGLARETQYF
TGCGCCAGCAGCCAGGGACTAGCGCGGGAGACCCAGTACTTC
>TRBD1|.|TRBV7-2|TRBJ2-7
CASSLDLSGQGGYEQYF
TGTGCCAGCAGCTTAGATTTGTCGGGACAGGGGGGTTACGAGCAGTACTTC
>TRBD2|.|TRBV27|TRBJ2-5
CASSSFSGGIQETQYF
TGTGCCAGCAGTTCTTTTAGCGGGGGGATCCAAGAGACCCAGTACTTC
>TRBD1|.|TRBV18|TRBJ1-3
CASSPFTGDSGNTIYF
TGTGCCAGCTCACCATTCACAGGGGACTCTGGAAACACCATATATTTT
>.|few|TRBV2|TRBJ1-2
CASSDLSGEGGYTF
TGTGCCAGCAGTGACCTATCAGGGGAAGGGGGCTACACCTTC
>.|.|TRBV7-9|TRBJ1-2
CASSPAGDYGYTF
TGTGCCAGCAGCCCAGCAGGGGACTATGGCTACACCTTC
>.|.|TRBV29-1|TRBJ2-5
CSVGLETQYF
TGCAGCGTGGGACTTGAGACCCAGTACTTC
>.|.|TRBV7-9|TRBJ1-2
CASSPGTTAYGYTF
TGTGCCAGCAGCCCCGGGACAACTGCTTATGGCTACACCTTC
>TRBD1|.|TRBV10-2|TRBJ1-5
CASSGGQFNQPQHF
TGCGCCAGCAGCGGGGGACAGTTTAATCAGCCCCAGCATTTT
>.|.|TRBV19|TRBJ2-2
CASSKVLAGLGELFF
TGTGCCAGTAGTAAGGTACTAGCTGGTTTAGGGGAGCTGTTTTTT
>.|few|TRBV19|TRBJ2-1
CASSMGFYNEQFF
TGTGCCAGTAGTATGGGTTTTTACAATGAGCAGTTCTTC
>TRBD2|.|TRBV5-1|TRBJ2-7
CASRGGMNEQYF
TGCGCCAGCAGGGGAGGGATGAACGAGCAGTACTTC
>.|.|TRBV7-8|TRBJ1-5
CASSLRIQPQHF
TGTGCCAGCAGCTTACGTATTCAGCCCCAGCATTTT
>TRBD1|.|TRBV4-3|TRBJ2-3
CASSQPGTGVRDTQYF
TGCGCCAGCAGCCAACCCGGGACAGGGGTGAGGGATACGCAGTATTTT
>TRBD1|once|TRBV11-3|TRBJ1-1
CASSQTGATEAFF
TGTGCCAGCAGCCAAACAGGGGCCACTGAAGCTTTCTTT
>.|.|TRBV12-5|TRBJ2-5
CASAGTPLYQETQYF
TGTGCTAGCGCGGGGACCCCCTTGTACCAAGAGACCCAGTACTTC
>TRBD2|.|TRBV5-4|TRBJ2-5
CASSLYGLAGALKETQYF
TGTGCCAGCAGCTTGTATGGTCTAGCGGGGGCCTTAAAAGAGACCCAGTACTTC
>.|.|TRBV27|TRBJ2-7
CASSYRRGQNEQYF
TGTGCCAGCAGTTATCGTCGGGGCCAAAACGAGCAGTACTTC
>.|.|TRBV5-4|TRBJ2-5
CASSLEGLLGETQYF
TGTGCCAGCAGCTTGGAGGGGCTTCTAGGGGAGACCCAGTACTTC
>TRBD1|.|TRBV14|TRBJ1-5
CASSPHRDRREKAQHF
TGTGCCAGCAGCCCCCACCGGGACAGGCGAGAGAAGGCCCAGCATTTT
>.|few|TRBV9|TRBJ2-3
CASSDYRGFTDTQYF
TGTGCCAGCAGCGACTATAGGGGTTTCACAGATACGCAGTATTTT
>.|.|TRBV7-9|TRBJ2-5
CASSLGLETQYF
TGTGCCAGCAGCTTAGGCCTGGAGACCCAGTACTTC